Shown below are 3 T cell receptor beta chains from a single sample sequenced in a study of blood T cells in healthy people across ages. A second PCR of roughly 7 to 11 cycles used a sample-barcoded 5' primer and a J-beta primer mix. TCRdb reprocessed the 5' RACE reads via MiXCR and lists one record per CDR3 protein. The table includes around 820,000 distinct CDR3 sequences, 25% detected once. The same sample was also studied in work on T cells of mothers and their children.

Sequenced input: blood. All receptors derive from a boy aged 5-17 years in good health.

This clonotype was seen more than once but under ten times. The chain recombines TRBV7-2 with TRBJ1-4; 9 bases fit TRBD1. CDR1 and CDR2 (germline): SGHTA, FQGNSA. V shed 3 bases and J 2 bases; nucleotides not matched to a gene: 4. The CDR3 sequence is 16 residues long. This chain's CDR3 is CASSFGQGTTNEKLFF. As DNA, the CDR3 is TGTGCCAGCAGCTTTGGACAGGGGACGACTAATGAAAAACTGTTTTTT.

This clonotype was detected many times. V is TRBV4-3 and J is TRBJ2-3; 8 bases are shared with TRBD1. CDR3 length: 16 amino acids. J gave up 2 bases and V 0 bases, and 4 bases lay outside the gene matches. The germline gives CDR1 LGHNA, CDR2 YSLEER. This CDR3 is CASSQEGDRNTDTQYF. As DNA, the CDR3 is TGCGCCAGCAGCCAAGAAGGGGACAGGAACACAGATACGCAGTATTTT.

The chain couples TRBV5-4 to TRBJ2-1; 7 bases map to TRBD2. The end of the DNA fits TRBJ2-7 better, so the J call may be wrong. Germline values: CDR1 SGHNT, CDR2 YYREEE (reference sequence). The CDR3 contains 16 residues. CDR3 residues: CASSLRGRGEAYEQYF. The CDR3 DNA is TGTGCCAGCAGCTTGAGGGGTCGGGGGGAAGCCTACGAGCAGTACTTC.